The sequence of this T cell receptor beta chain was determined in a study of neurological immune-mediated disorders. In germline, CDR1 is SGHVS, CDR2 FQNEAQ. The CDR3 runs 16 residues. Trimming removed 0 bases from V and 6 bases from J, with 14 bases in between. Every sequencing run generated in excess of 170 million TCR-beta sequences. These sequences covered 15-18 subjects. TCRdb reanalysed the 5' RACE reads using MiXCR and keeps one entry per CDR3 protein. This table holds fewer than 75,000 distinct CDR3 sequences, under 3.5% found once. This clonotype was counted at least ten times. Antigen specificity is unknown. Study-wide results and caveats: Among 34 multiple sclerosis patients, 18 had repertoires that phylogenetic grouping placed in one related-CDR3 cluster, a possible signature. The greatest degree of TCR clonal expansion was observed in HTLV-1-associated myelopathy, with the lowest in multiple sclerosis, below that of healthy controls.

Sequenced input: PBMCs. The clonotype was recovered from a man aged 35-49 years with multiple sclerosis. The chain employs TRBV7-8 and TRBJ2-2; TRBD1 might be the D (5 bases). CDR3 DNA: TGTGCCAGCAGCTTAGCGCTCTCAGGGCCGGCCGGGGAGCTGTTTTTT. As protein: CASSLALSGPAGELFF.